This TCR beta chain was sequenced in a study of read filtering for tumor transcriptome and immune sequencing. Study-level information: Per sample, TCR-region reads ranged about 4 to 11 million by IR-seq, about 85 to 1,400 by RNA-seq.

From around 0.4 ug of RNA, a library with molecular barcoded alpha/delta and beta/gamma adaptors was made. TCRdb ran MiXCR on the reads and lists one entry per CDR3 protein. Among approximately 40,000 distinct CDR3 sequences listed, roughly an eighth were seen once. Overall study findings and caveats: Correlation between methods rose after single-read clonotypes were removed.

This clonotype was detected many times. Its antigen is unknown. V dropped 6 bases and J dropped 10; count of bases not matched to a gene: 24. This CDR3 spans 19 amino acids. The chain combines TRBV12-3 or TRBV12-4 with TRBJ2-1; 10 bases fit TRBD1. This sequence originates from a donor over 35 with multiple myeloma. Sequenced: a population of CD138-negative cells sorted from bone marrow. CDR3 amino acids: CASRPTTINRTGGGEEQFF. The CDR3 coding sequence is TGTGCCAGCAGACCTACCACAATTAACCGGACAGGGGGTGGTGAGGAGCAGTTCTTC.